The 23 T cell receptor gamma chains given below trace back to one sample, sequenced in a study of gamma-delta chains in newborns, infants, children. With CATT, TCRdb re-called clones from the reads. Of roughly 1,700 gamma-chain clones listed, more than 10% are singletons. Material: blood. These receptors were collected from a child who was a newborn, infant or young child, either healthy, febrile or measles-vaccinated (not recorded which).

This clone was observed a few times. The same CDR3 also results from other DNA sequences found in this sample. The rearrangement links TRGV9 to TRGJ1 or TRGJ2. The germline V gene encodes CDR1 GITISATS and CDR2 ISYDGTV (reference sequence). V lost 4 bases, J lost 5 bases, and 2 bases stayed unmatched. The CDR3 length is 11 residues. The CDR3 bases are TGTGCCTTGTGGGATAATTATAAGAAACTCTTT. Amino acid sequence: CALWDNYKKLF.

The CDR3 nucleotides are TGTGCCTTGTGGGAGGTGCTAGTCGAGTTGGGCAAAAAAATCAAGGTATTT. Amino acids: CALWEVLVELGKKIKVF. V usage is TRGV9 and J usage is TRGJP. J was trimmed by 7 bases and V by 0 bases; bases with no gene match: 6. This CDR3 spans 17 amino acids. Germline loops: CDR1 GITISATS, CDR2 ISYDGTV (reference sequence).

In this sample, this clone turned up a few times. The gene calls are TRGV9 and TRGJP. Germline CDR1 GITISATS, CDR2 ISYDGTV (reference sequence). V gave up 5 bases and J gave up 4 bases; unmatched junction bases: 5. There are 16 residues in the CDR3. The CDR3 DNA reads TGTGCCTTGTGGGCGTTACAAGAGTTGGGCAAAAAAATCAAGGTATTT. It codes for CALWALQELGKKIKVF.

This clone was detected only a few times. The CDR3 here is CATWDGRYYKKLF. DNA of the CDR3: TGTGCCACCTGGGACGGGCGTTATTATAAGAAACTCTTT. The chain couples TRGV2 to TRGJ1 or TRGJ2. V dropped 0 bases and J dropped 3; count of bases not matched to a gene: 2. The CDR3 contains 13 residues. CDR1 is EGSNGY, CDR2 YDSYNSKV, per germline.

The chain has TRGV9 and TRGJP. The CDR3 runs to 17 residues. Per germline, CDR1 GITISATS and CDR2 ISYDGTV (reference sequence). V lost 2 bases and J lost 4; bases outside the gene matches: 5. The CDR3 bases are TGTGCCTTGTGGGAGGAAACCCAAGAGTTGGGCAAAAAAATCAAGGTATTT. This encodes CALWEETQELGKKIKVF.

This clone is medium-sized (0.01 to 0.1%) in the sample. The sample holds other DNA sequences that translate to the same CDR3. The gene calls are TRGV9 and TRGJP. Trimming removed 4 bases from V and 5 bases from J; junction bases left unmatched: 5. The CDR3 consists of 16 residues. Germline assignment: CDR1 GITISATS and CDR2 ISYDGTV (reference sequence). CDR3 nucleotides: TGTGCCTTGTGGGATAAAGAAGAGTTGGGCAAAAAAATCAAGGTATTT. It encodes CALWDKEELGKKIKVF.

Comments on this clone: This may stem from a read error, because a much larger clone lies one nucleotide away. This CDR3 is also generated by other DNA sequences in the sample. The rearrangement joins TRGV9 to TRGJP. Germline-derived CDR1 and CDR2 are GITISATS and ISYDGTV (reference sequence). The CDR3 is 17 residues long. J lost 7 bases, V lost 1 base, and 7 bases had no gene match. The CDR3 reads CALWEVQGELGKKIKVF. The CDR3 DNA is TGTGCCTTGTGGGAGGTCCAGGGGGAGTTGGGCAAAAAAATCAAGGTATTT.

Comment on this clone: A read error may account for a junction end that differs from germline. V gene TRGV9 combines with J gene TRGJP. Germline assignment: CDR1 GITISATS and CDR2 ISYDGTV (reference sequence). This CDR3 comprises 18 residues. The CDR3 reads CALWEVQVQELGKKIRVF. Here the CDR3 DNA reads TGTGCCTTGTGGGAGGTGCAGGTCCAAGAGTTGGGCAAAAAAATCAGGGTATTT.

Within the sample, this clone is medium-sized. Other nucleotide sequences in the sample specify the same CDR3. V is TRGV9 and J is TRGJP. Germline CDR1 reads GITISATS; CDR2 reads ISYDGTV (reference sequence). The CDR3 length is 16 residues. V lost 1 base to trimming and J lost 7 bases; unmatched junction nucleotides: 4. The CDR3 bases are TGTGCCTTGTGGGAGGTACCGGAGTTGGGCAAAAAAATCAAGGTATTT. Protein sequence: CALWEVPELGKKIKVF.

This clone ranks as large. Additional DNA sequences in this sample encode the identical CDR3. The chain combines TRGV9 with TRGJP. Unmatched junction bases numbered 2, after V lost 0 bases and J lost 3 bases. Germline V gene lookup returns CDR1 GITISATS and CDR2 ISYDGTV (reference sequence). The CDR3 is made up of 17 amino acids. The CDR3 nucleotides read TGTGCCTTGTGGGAGGTGCCGCAAGAGTTGGGCAAAAAAATCAAGGTATTT. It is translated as CALWEVPQELGKKIKVF.

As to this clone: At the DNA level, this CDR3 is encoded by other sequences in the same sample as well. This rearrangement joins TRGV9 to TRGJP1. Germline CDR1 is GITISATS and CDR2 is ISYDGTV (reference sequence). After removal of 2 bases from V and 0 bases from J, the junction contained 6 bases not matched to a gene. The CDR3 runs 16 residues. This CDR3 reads CALWEAKNTTGWFKIF. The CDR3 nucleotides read TGTGCCTTGTGGGAGGCGAAAAATACCACTGGTTGGTTCAAGATATTT.

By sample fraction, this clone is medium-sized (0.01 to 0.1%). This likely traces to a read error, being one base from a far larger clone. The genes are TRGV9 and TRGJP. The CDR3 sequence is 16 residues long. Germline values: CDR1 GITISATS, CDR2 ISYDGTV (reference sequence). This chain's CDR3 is CALWEVQQLGKKIKVF. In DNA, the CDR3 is TGTGCCTTGTGGGAGGTGCAACAGTTGGGCAAAAAAATCAAGGTATTT.

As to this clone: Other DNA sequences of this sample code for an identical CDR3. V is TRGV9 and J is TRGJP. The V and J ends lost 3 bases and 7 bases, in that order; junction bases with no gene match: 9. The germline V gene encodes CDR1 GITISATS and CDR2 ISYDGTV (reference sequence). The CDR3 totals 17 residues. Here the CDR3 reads CALWELHGELGKKIKVF. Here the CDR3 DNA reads TGTGCCTTGTGGGAGCTACATGGGGAGTTGGGCAAAAAAATCAAGGTATTT.

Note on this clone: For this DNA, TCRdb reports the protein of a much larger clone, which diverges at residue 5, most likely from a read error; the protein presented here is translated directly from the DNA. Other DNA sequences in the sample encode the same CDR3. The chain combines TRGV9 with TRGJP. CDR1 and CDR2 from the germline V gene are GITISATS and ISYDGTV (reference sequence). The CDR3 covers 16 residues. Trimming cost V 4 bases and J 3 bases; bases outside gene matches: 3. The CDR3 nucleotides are TGTGCCTTGTGGGACTCGCAAGAGTTGGGCAAAAAAATCAAGGTATTT. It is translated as CALWDSQELGKKIKVF.

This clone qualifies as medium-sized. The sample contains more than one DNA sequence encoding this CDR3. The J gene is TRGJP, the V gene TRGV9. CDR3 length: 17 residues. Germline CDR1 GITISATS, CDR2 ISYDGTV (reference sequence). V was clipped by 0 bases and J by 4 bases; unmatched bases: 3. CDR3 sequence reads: CALWEVRQELGKKIKVF. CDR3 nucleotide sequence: TGTGCCTTGTGGGAGGTGCGTCAAGAGTTGGGCAAAAAAATCAAGGTATTT.

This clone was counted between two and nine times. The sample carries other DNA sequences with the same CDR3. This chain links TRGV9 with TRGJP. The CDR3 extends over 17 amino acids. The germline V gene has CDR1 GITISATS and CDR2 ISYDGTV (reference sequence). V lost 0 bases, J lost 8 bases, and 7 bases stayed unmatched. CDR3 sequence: CALWEVHVQLGKKIKVF. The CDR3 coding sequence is TGTGCCTTGTGGGAGGTGCACGTACAGTTGGGCAAAAAAATCAAGGTATTT.

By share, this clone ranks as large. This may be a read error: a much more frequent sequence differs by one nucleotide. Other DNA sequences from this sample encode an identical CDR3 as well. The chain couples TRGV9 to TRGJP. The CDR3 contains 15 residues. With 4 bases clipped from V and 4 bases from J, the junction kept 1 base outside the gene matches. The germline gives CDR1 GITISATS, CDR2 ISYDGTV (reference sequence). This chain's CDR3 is CALWDQELGKKIKVF. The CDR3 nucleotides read TGTGCCTTGTGGGATCAAGAGTTGGGCAAAAAAATCAAGGTATTT.

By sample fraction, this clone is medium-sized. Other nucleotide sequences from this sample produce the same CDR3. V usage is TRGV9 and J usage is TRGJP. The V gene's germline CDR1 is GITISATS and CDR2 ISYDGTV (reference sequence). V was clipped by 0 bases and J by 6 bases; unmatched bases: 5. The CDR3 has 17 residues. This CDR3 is CALWEVQGELGKKIKVF. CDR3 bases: TGTGCCTTGTGGGAGGTGCAAGGAGAGTTGGGCAAAAAAATCAAGGTATTT.

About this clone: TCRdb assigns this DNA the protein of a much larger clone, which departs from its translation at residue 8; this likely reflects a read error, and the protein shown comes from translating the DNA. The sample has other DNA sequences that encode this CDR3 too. CDR3 nucleotides: TGTGCCTTGTGGGAGGTGCAGTTGTTGGGCAAAAAAATCAAGGTATTT. This codes for CALWEVQLLGKKIKVF. The genes are TRGV9 and TRGJP. The CDR3 loop spans 16 amino acids. CDR1 and CDR2 (germline): GITISATS, ISYDGTV (reference sequence). V shed 0 bases and J 9 bases; nucleotides not matched to a gene: 5.

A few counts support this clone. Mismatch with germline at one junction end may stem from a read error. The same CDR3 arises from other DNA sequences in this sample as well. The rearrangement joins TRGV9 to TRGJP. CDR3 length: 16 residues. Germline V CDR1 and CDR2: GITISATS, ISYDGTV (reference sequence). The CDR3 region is CALWEVLKLGKKIKVF. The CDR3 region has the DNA TGTGCCTTGTGGGAGGTGCTAAAGTTGGGTAAAAAAATCAAGGTATTT.

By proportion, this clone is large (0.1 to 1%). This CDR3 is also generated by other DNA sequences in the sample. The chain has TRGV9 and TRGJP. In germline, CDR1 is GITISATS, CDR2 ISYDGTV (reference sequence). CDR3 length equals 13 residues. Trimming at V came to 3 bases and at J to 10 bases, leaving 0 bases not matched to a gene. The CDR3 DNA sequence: TGTGCCTTGTGGGAGTTGGGCAAAAAAATCAAGGTATTT. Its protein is CALWELGKKIKVF.

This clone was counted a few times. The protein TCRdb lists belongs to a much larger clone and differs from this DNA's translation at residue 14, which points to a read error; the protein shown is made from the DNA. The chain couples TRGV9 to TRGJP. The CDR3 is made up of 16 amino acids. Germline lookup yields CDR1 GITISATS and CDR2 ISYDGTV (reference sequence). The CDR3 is CALWEAQELGKKIRVF. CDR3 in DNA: TGTGCCTTGTGGGAGGCACAAGAGTTGGGCAAAAAAATCAGGGTATTT.

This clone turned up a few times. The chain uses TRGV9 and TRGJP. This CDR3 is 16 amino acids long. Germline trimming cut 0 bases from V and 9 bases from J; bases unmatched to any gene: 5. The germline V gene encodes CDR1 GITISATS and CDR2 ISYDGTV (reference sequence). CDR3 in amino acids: CALWEVHTLGKKIKVF. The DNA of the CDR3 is TGTGCCTTGTGGGAGGTGCATACGTTGGGCAAAAAAATCAAGGTATTT.